Presented here are 22 T cell receptor beta chains from one specimen sequenced in a study of cytomegalovirus exposure and HLA in healthy donors. PCR employed 60 Vbeta and 13 Jbeta primers. TCRdb's table, derived via immunoSEQ multiplex PCR, lists solely in-frame clones and lacks some. The sample includes more than 95,000 clones. The sequencing sample was made of PBMCs. The source of these receptors is a man aged 40-50 years in good health and CMV-seronegative.

The V gene is TRBV7-8, the J gene TRBJ2-5; maybe TRBD1 (6 bases). Germline lookup yields CDR1 SGHVS and CDR2 FQNEAQ. V was pared by 1 base and J by 2 bases, with 8 bases between. This CDR3 comprises 14 residues. The CDR3 bases are TGTGCCAGCAGCTTAGGGACAGCACAAGAGACCCAGTACTTC. Encoded protein: CASSLGTAQETQYF.

The chain is built from TRBV5-5 and TRBJ2-1, with unresolved D. V was shortened by 0 bases and J by 8 bases, with 12 bases between the two germline ends. CDR3 size: 14 residues. Germline-derived CDR1 and CDR2 are SGHKS and YYEKEE (reference sequence). DNA of the CDR3: TGTGCCAGCAGCTTGGAATTTACCATAGATGAGCAGTTCTTC. It encodes CASSLEFTIDEQFF.

The chain employs TRBV2 and TRBJ1-5, with a possible D match to TRBD1 (6 bases). This CDR3 is built from 13 residues. Germline-derived CDR1 and CDR2 are SNHLY and FYNNEI. The V gene lost 6 bases and the J gene lost 7 bases, with 13 bases spanning the gap. CDR3 nucleotides: TGTGCCAGCAGCTGGACAGCCGGGCAGCCCCAGCATTTT. Translated: CASSWTAGQPQHF.

On this clone itself: A junction boundary mismatches the germline segment, possibly from a read error. Other DNA sequences in this sample translate to the same CDR3. The genes are TRBV19 and TRBJ2-3; D possibly corresponds to TRBD2 (6 bases). Germline-derived CDR1 and CDR2 are LNHDA and SQIVND (reference sequence). CDR3 length equals 16 residues. The CDR3 nucleotides are TGTGCCAGTAGTGTAGACGGGAGCTGGGGCACAGATACGCAGTATTTT. Translated: CASSVDGSWGTDTQYF.

This rearrangement joins TRBV4-3 to TRBJ2-6, with 9 bases aligning to TRBD2. J was trimmed by 0 bases and V by 1 base; bases with no gene match: 7. The CDR3 runs to 19 residues. Germline V gene data show CDR1 as LGHNA and CDR2 as YSLEER. The CDR3 region has the DNA TGCGCCAGCAGCCAAGTTTCGGTAGCGGGGGACTCTGGGGCCAACGTCCTGACTTTC. This sequence encodes CASSQVSVAGDSGANVLTF.

J is TRBJ1-4 and V is TRBV5-1; TRBD1 aligns across 7 bases. The CDR3 consists of 14 residues. From germline, CDR1 is SGHRS and CDR2 YFSETQ. V shed 5 bases and J 7 bases; nucleotides not matched to a gene: 8. The CDR3 loop is CASSRDRASEKLFF. The CDR3 nucleotides read TGCGCCAGCAGTCGCGACAGGGCTTCTGAAAAACTGTTTTTT.

The rearrangement joins TRBV15 to TRBJ2-3; TRBD1 matches 9 bases. This CDR3 comprises 15 residues. Unmatched junction bases numbered 4, after V lost 3 bases and J lost 3 bases. Per the germline V gene, CDR1 is LNHNV and CDR2 is YYDKDF (reference sequence). The CDR3 nucleotides read TGTGCCACCAGCAGGTCGGGACAGGGTACAGATACGCAGTATTTT. It translates to CATSRSGQGTDTQYF.

The chain links TRBV7-7 to TRBJ2-1; D perhaps matches TRBD1 (8 bases). The CDR3 spans 15 residues. V was shortened by 1 base and J by 6 bases, with 13 bases between the two germline ends. Germline loops: CDR1 SSHAT, CDR2 FNYEAQ (reference sequence). The CDR3: CASSLGTGRGNEQFF. CDR3 DNA sequence: TGTGCCAGCAGCTTAGGGACAGGGAGGGGCAATGAGCAGTTCTTC. The whole variable domain, remainder taken from reference TRBV7-7 and TRBJ2-1, is GAGVSQSPRYKVTKRGQDVTLRCDPISSHATLYWYQQALGQGPEFLTYFNYEAQPDKSGLPSDRFSAERPEGSISTLTIQRTEQRDSAMYRCASSLGTGRGNEQFFGPGTRLTVL.

This chain connects TRBV7-2 to TRBJ1-1; 10 nucleotides align to TRBD1. Germline-derived CDR1 and CDR2 are SGHTA and FQGNSA. The CDR3 loop spans 16 amino acids. V trimming: 5 bases; J trimming: 4 bases; junction bases outside the gene matches: 10. CDR3 nucleotides: TGTGCCAGCAGCCTACTCCGACAGGGGGCGCCCACTGAAGCTTTCTTT. As protein: CASSLLRQGAPTEAFF.

The chain combines TRBV6-5 with TRBJ1-1; TRBD1 matches at 8 bases. This CDR3 has 16 amino acids. The V and J ends lost 2 bases and 0 bases, in that order; junction bases with no gene match: 5. Germline V CDR1 and CDR2: MNHEY, SVGAGI. This chain's CDR3 is CASSYGPGGLNTEAFF. In nucleotides, the CDR3 is TGTGCCAGCAGTTACGGGCCAGGGGGCCTGAACACTGAAGCTTTCTTT.

This sequence joins TRBV9 and TRBJ2-7; tentative D call: TRBD2 (6 bases). Trimming shortened V by 2 bases and J by 1 base, and 7 bases separated the two germline ends. Germline loops: CDR1 SGDLS, CDR2 YYNGEE. The CDR3 has 13 residues. Here the CDR3 reads CASSVGLSYEQYF. The CDR3 coding sequence is TGTGCCAGCAGCGTTGGACTATCCTACGAGCAGTACTTC. Full variable domain (missing parts from reference TRBV9 and TRBJ2-7): DSGVTQTPKHLITATGQRVTLRCSPRSGDLSVYWYQQSLDQGLQFLIQYYNGEERAKGNILERFSAQQFPDLHSELNLSSLELGDSALYFCASSVGLSYEQYFGPGTRLTVT.

The V gene is TRBV30, the J gene TRBJ1-5, with unresolved D. Trimming stripped 5 bases from V and 6 bases from J, with 14 bases between. Germline V gives CDR1 GTSNPN, CDR2 SVGIG (reference sequence). The CDR3 loop spans 13 amino acids. The CDR3 DNA reads as TGTGCCTGGGGCCCTTCGGGTGGTCAGCCCCAGCATTTT. Translating gives CAWGPSGGQPQHF.

This chain joins TRBV5-1 and TRBJ1-1; maybe TRBD1 (6 bases). This CDR3 is 13 amino acids long. Germline V gene sequence: CDR1 SGHRS, CDR2 YFSETQ. V dropped 7 bases and J dropped 6 bases, with 16 bases sitting between them. The CDR3 here is CASQPGGGPEAFF. Here the CDR3 DNA reads TGCGCCAGCCAACCTGGCGGGGGGCCTGAAGCTTTCTTT.

V is TRBV28 and J is TRBJ1-2; D is uncertain. Per germline, CDR1 MDHEN and CDR2 SYDVKM. This CDR3 has 12 amino acids. Trimming shortened V by 3 bases and J by 2 bases, and 4 bases separated the two germline ends. The CDR3 bases are TGTGCCAGCAGTTTTCCGAACTATGGCTACACCTTC. Translation: CASSFPNYGYTF.

The chain links TRBV6-1 to TRBJ2-1, with D maybe TRBD1 (7 bases). The CDR3 loop spans 13 amino acids. V was pared by 4 bases and J by 9 bases, with 13 bases between. From germline, CDR1 is MNHNS and CDR2 SASEGT. The CDR3 loop is CASSVEQGGEQFF. The CDR3 DNA follows: TGTGCCAGCAGTGTCGAGCAGGGGGGTGAGCAGTTCTTC.

V and J are TRBV7-8 and TRBJ1-1; D call uncertain. The CDR3 runs to 15 residues. Between the trimmed V and J ends, which lost 2 bases and 9 bases, there was a span of 19 bases. Germline loops: CDR1 SGHVS, CDR2 FQNEAQ. In nucleotides, the CDR3 is TGTGCCAGCAGCTTAACACAACCGTCGCATTCGAAAGCTTTCTTT. Protein: CASSLTQPSHSKAFF.

This sequence joins TRBV7-8 and TRBJ2-5; a weak D match, TRBD2 (7 bases). In germline, CDR1 is SGHVS, CDR2 FQNEAQ. Trimming left V 6 bases short and J 5 bases short, with 13 bases between. The CDR3 length is 13 residues. This CDR3 reads CASRPRGGETQYF. CDR3 bases: TGTGCCAGCAGACCCAGGGGAGGGGAGACCCAGTACTTC.

The chain employs TRBV25-1 and TRBJ2-2; TRBD1 matches 8 bases. Germline loops: CDR1 MGHDK, CDR2 SYGVNS. The CDR3 contains 16 residues. J gave up 1 base and V 2 bases, and 3 bases lay outside the gene matches. CDR3 nucleotide sequence: TGTGCCAGCAGTGAAATCGGACAGGGGAACACCGGGGAGCTGTTTTTT. This gives the protein CASSEIGQGNTGELFF. The whole variable domain, remainder taken from reference TRBV25-1 and TRBJ2-2, is EADIYQTPRYLVIGTGKKITLECSQTMGHDKMYWYQQDPGMELHLIHYSYGVNSTEKGDLSSESTVSRIRTEHFPLTLESARPSHTSQYLCASSEIGQGNTGELFFGEGSRLTVL.

V is TRBV5-1 and J is TRBJ1-2; 9 bases align to TRBD1. The ends lost 5 bases at V and 2 bases at J; junction bases unmatched: 13. Germline CDR1 SGHRS, CDR2 YFSETQ. The CDR3 has 17 amino acids. CDR3 bases: TGCGCCAGCAGAAGTAGCCGGACAGGGGCTCTCAACTATGGCTACACCTTC. Its translation is CASRSSRTGALNYGYTF.

Note on this clone: Lacking the conserved final phenylalanine or tryptophan, this CDR3 likely reflects a read error. The chain joins TRBV5-1 to TRBJ1-1; 9 nucleotides align to TRBD1. Trimming took 5 bases from V and 5 from J; bases not matched to a gene: 7. The germline gives CDR1 SGHRS, CDR2 YFSETQ. The length of the CDR3 is 14 residues. CDR3 sequence reads: CASRPGTGTTEAFS. The CDR3 DNA follows: TGCGCCAGCAGACCCGGGACAGGGACGACTGAAGCTTTCTCT.

The chain is built from TRBV18 and TRBJ2-5; D possibly corresponds to TRBD2 (6 bases). The end of the DNA aligns better with TRBJ2-7, so the J call may be wrong. CDR3 size: 14 residues. Germline lookup yields CDR1 KGHSH and CDR2 LQKENI. CDR3 in amino acids: CASSPNERANEQYF. The CDR3 DNA is TGTGCCAGCTCACCTAACGAGCGGGCAAACGAGCAGTACTTC.

The chain joins TRBV6-6 to TRBJ1-6; 7 positions match TRBD1. The CDR3 has 16 amino acids. Germline trimming cut 5 bases from V and 7 bases from J; bases unmatched to any gene: 11. Per germline, CDR1 MNHNY and CDR2 SVGAGI (reference sequence). The chain's CDR3 is CASSTHRGRRNSPLHF. The CDR3 bases are TGTGCCAGCAGTACGCACAGGGGAAGGAGGAATTCACCCCTCCACTTT.